Listed below are T cell receptor beta chains from one sample, sequenced in a study of beta chain features in type 1 diabetes. Clones were sequenced by immunoSEQ multiplex PCR, and TCRdb holds only the in-frame ones, with some missing. Among hundreds of thousands of clones, 10% to 12% were seen once, and the ten largest hold approximately 0.05%. Sequenced: naive CD4+ T cells from blood. The receptors come from a woman aged 18-29 years in good health. Each CDR3 is given with its conserved first and last residue. Fields, in order: D gene, CDR3 length, clone size, V gene, J gene, CDR3 DNA, CDR3 protein. The D gene is left open where the match is weak. Clone size is given for some rows only: seen once, a few or many times, or a class if the clone is expanded.

-	13	-	TRBV2	TRBJ1-2	TGTGCCAGCAGTGAAACGGCCAGCTATGGCTACACCTTC	CASSETASYGYTF
-	14	few	TRBV9	TRBJ1-2	TGTGCCAGCAGCGCAAGGACAGATACGTATGGCTACACCTTC	CASSARTDTYGYTF
TRBD2	17	few	TRBV11-2	TRBJ2-1	TGTGCCAGCAGCTTAGTCCCTAGCGGGGTGACATACAATGAGCAGTTCTTC	CASSLVPSGVTYNEQFF
TRBD1	14	-	TRBV15	TRBJ2-1	TGTGCCACCAGCGATAGGACAGGGTGGTATGAGCAGTTCTTC	CATSDRTGWYEQFF
-	13	-	TRBV5-1	TRBJ2-7	TGCGCCAGCAGCGGCGGGGCCGAGGGAGAGCAGTACTTC	CASSGGAEGEQYF
-	16	few	TRBV19	TRBJ2-1	TGTGCCAGTAGCTACCAGACCGGGGGCTCCTACAATGAGCAGTTCTTC	CASSYQTGGSYNEQFF
-	12	few	TRBV11-1	TRBJ2-2	TGTGCCAGCAGCCTTTCCGGGACTCGGGTGTTTTTT	CASSLSGTRVFF
-	15	few	TRBV6-4	TRBJ2-5	TGTGCCAGCAGTGAAAGGGGCGGACTGAGGGAGACCCAGTACTTC	CASSERGGLRETQYF
-	15	-	TRBV30	TRBJ2-7	TGTGCCTGGAGTGTACGTGGCAAAAGGGAGTACGAGCAGTACTTC	CAWSVRGKREYEQYF
-	15	-	TRBV9	TRBJ2-1	TGTGCCAGCAGCGTTAGTAGCGACTCCTACAATGAGCAGTTCTTC	CASSVSSDSYNEQFF
TRBD1	14	-	TRBV5-4	TRBJ2-5	TGTGCCAGCAGCCACGGGACAGCGCAAGAGACCCAGTACTTC	CASSHGTAQETQYF
-	13	few	TRBV7-3	TRBJ2-1	TGTGCCAGCAGCCCCCGAGGGGACAATGAGCAGTTCTTC	CASSPRGDNEQFF
-	13	few	TRBV29-1	TRBJ2-2	TGCAGCGTTGACGGGGCTAACACCGGGGAGCTGTTTTTT	CSVDGANTGELFF
-	17	-	TRBV9	TRBJ2-1	TGTGCCAGCAGCGTAGTAGGCCGGGCCGTGGGTTTCAATGAGCAGTTCTTC	CASSVVGRAVGFNEQFF
-	14	-	TRBV7-2	TRBJ2-3	TGTGCCAGCAGCTCGGGGACTCCTGCAGATACGCAGTATTTT	CASSSGTPADTQYF
-	13	-	TRBV5-1	TRBJ2-2	TGCGCCAGCAGCTTGGACGCCACCGGGGAGCTGTTTTTT	CASSLDATGELFF
-	16	-	TRBV4-3	TRBJ2-3	TGCGCCAGCAGCCAAGATCAGCGGGCCGAACGGGGTACGCAGTATTTT	CASSQDQRAERGTQYF
TRBD2	13	-	TRBV9	TRBJ2-5	TGTGCCAGCACCTCCCTAGCGGAAGAGACCCAGTACTTC	CASTSLAEETQYF
-	17	few	TRBV5-8	TRBJ2-1	TGTGCCAGCATCTCACCGAAGCGGGTTCACTCCTACAATGAGCAGTTCTTC	CASISPKRVHSYNEQFF
-	15	-	TRBV10-3	TRBJ1-3	TGTGCCATCAGTGAGACAGTCTCTGGCGGAAACACCATATATTTT	CAISETVSGGNTIYF
-	16	few	TRBV5-1	TRBJ1-1	TGCGCCAGCAGCTTGGTGGGGATGGCCTTGAACACTGAAGCTTTCTTT	CASSLVGMALNTEAFF
TRBD1	15	-	TRBV2	TRBJ2-5	TGTGCCAGCAGGGCATCCAGGGGGCTGGAGGAGACCCAGTACTTC	CASRASRGLEETQYF
-	18	-	TRBV21-1	TRBJ2-3	TGTGCCAGCAGCGGACAGGGGGCTTGTAACCAAGACACAGATACGCAGTATTTT	CASSGQGACNQDTDTQYF
-	16	-	TRBV7-8	TRBJ1-2	TGTGCCAGCAGCAAAAACACAGGGCCCTTCAACTATGGCTACACCTTC	CASSKNTGPFNYGYTF
TRBD1	15	few	TRBV19	TRBJ2-3	TGTGCCAGTAGTACCGGGACAGGGGACACAGATACGCAGTATTTT	CASSTGTGDTDTQYF
-	13	many	TRBV10-3	TRBJ2-5	TGTGCCATCAGTGGGACTTCCGAAGAGACCCAGTACTTC	CAISGTSEETQYF
-	16	-	TRBV7-7	TRBJ2-2	TGTGCCAGCAGAAGGTGGACGGGGATCAACACCGGGGAGCTGTTTTTT	CASRRWTGINTGELFF
-	16	few	TRBV7-2	TRBJ1-4	TGTGCCAGCAGCTTAGACAGGGCCGGGATAAGTGAAAAACTGTTTTTT	CASSLDRAGISEKLFF
TRBD1	16	-	TRBV2	TRBJ1-6	TGTGCCAGCAGTGGGACAGGGGGCTCCTATAATTCACCCCTCCACTTT	CASSGTGGSYNSPLHF
-	13	few	TRBV7-2	TRBJ1-4	TGTGCCAGCAGCATGCGCATGAGAGAAAAACTGTTTTTT	CASSMRMREKLFF
-	13	few	TRBV18	TRBJ1-5	TGTGCCAGCTCATTGGGGCACAATCAGCCCCAGCATTTT	CASSLGHNQPQHF
-	13	-	TRBV5-6	TRBJ2-3	TGTGCCAGCAGCTATACAGGGCAAGATACGCAGTATTTT	CASSYTGQDTQYF
-	14	-	TRBV15	TRBJ2-1	TGTGCCACCAGCAGTCCCCAGCTTCACAATGAGCAGTTCTTC	CATSSPQLHNEQFF
-	15	-	TRBV7-2	TRBJ1-1	TGTGCCAGCAGTCTTAGAGGGTGGATGAACACTGAAGCTTTCTTT	CASSLRGWMNTEAFF
TRBD1	12	few	TRBV2	TRBJ2-1	TGTGCCAGTGGGACAGGTATCCGTGAGCAGTTCTTC	CASGTGIREQFF
-	15	-	TRBV13	TRBJ2-2	TGTGCCAGCAGCTTCCTCCAAAAGGGAACCGGGGAGCTGTTTTTT	CASSFLQKGTGELFF
TRBD2	15	few	TRBV6-5	TRBJ2-5	TGTGCCAGCAGTTGGAGGCGGGGGGAGTGGGAGACCCAGTACTTC	CASSWRRGEWETQYF
-	14	-	TRBV30	TRBJ1-1	TGTGCCTGGAGTGCCGTAGGGGGTTTCTATGAAGCTTTCTTT	CAWSAVGGFYEAFF
TRBD2	14	few	TRBV7-2	TRBJ2-2	TGTGCCAGCAGCCCTACTAGCGAACCCGGGGAGCTGTTTTTT	CASSPTSEPGELFF
-	14	-	TRBV5-1	TRBJ2-1	TGCGCCAGCAGCTACACCCAGGGAGGTGGTGAGCAGTTCTTC	CASSYTQGGGEQFF
TRBD1	13	few	TRBV29-1	TRBJ2-5	TGCAGCACCAACGGACAGGGCCAAGAGACCCAGTACTTC	CSTNGQGQETQYF
-	18	-	TRBV4-1	TRBJ2-4	TGCGCCAGCAGCCACGGGGTGCTTGGGACGAAAGCCAAAAACATTCAGTACTTC	CASSHGVLGTKAKNIQYF
-	15	-	TRBV21-1	TRBJ2-7	TGTGCCAGCAGCTCCCTAGCGGGAGGCCAATACGAGCAGTACTTC	CASSSLAGGQYEQYF
-	13	-	TRBV10-3	TRBJ1-2	TGTGCCATCAGTGGGGCAGAGAACTATGGCTACACCTTC	CAISGAENYGYTF
TRBD1	16	-	TRBV7-9	TRBJ1-3	TGTGCCAGCAGCCGTGGACAGGCGATCTCTGGAAACACCATATATTTT	CASSRGQAISGNTIYF